What follows is one T cell receptor (beta chain) and its context. This clone was detected only a few times. Its antigen is unknown. No qualities accompany the bases; no much larger clone lies one base away. The meaning of the sample's time point label: baseline before first vaccination. Samples from vaccinated people were obtained from the UK trials COV001 and COV002, which included a single-blind randomized controlled phase 2/3 trial of AZD1222 (ChAdOx1 nCoV-19) in healthy adults. For TCRbeta chain sequencing, PBMC samples from trial participants were taken at day 0 and at day 28 after the second dose. This entry belongs to a study of T cell responses to AZD1222 COVID-19 vaccine (dated by TCRdb to the early 2020s). About the full investigation: AZD1222 recipients with second doses at about 4 weeks or about 12 weeks were pooled, because spike-specific TCR depth and breadth did not differ between schedules. A total of under 250 trial participants underwent TCR sequencing, of whom 200 to 220 had received two doses of AZD1222 and around 25 had received two doses of the MenACWY control vaccine. Trial participants were enrolled by age into subgroups of 18-55, 56-69 and 70-plus years, and roughly 150, 30 and 60 TCR-sequenced participants, respectively, were included in these subgroups. General study outcomes and caveats: Conclusions about previously exposed vaccinees are limited, since just 5 or 6 AZD1222 recipients were seropositive for SARS-CoV-2 at baseline. After two AZD1222 doses, both the breadth and the depth of spike-specific TCRs were significantly higher than at day 0 and than in MenACWY recipients. The 56-69-year group was small, and its depth increase did not reach significance, likely because of low power. Because no day 14 peak-response samples were available, the repertoires could be characterized only after the peak T cell response. The vaccine-associated CD4 TCRs covered the entire spike protein, and the dominant responses fell in regions 160-218 and 743-854. Participants were mostly white British, with more females than males. The authors suggested clonal diversity may have been underestimated. Epitopes outside the regions mutated in the B.1.351 and B.1.1.7 variants were reportedly recognized by nearly half of the unique spike-specific TCRs.

Reading the germline V gene gives CDR1 SNHLY and CDR2 FYNNEI. The V and J ends are trimmed by 7 bases and 4 bases, leaving 19 bases between them. From its cysteine to its phenylalanine, the CDR3 spans 15 amino acids. Left in the record is the CDR3 DNA by itself, 45 bases read in frame from the first base. The CDR3 regions of human TCRbeta chains were analyzed by immunosequencing. The paper's processing steps were these. TCRs in the repertoires were compared against a reference library of SARS-CoV-2-specific TCRs that had been generated with the MIRA antigen-specificity platform. Breadth was defined as the fraction of unique TCRs that were SARS-CoV-2-associated, and depth was defined as the fraction of total T cells that were SARS-CoV-2-associated. Using the MIRA data, each spike-specific TCR was mapped to the spike region that the TCR reacts to and placed in a CD4 or CD8 class. Log10-transformed breadth and depth values were compared by one-way ANOVA with Sidak's multiple comparisons tests. Here the immuneACCESS table is served through TCRdb, limited to in-frame sequences with V and J called. Missing clones are a known gap in these copies; in checked studies unresolved V genes cover under half, and the rest lacks a known reason. The V and J calls and clone size come from that table; D and trimming were worked out from the DNA. Recorded for this sample are roughly 150,000 clones; approximately 85% of them occurred a single time. Around 8.6% of the sample is taken by the ten largest.

The chain was built from TRBV2 and TRBJ1-1; TRBD1 could be the D gene, as 6 bases match. This TCR came from an adult in good health. The starting material was peripheral blood, obtained on day 0 of AZD1222 vaccination. This receptor carries the CDR3 CASTSPGGRGTEAFF. The sequenced DNA is TGTGCCAGCACTTCGCCGGGGGGGCGAGGCACTGAAGCTTTCTTT.